The source of this T cell receptor (beta chain) is a study of T cells in women clearing cervical HPV infection. Study-level background: Controls gave blood once infection was undetectable; cases at lesion identification.

General observations from the study: Each sample's T-cell count was unknown, possibly confounding richness.

Points on this clone: The antigen remains undetermined. The sequence runs out 3 residues before the end of the CDR3; the remainder is reconstructed from the germline J gene.

Sequencing was performed with immunoSEQ multiplex PCR; in TCRdb, only in-frame clones are kept and a portion is missing. In all, the sample yields 30,000 to 35,000 clones. CDR3 length: 13 amino acids. CDR1 is SEHNR and CDR2 is FQNEAQ in the germline V gene (reference sequence). The sample taken for sequencing was blood buffy coat. The rearrangement uses TRBV7-9 and TRBJ2-3; a weak D match, TRBD1 (5 bases). This TCR was recovered from a woman aged 18-70 years with a cervical HPV16 infection that either progressed to CIN3+ or cleared (not recorded which). The CDR3 protein is CASSPQANQPQYF. The part of the CDR3 DNA that was read is TGTGCCAGCAGCCCACAGGCGAATCAGCCG.